This TCR beta chain was retrieved from a study of Graves' ophthalmopathy and Graves' hyperthyroidism. As for the study in general: Peripheral blood was collected at initial diagnosis, before any treatment. Regarding the study as a whole: Detection in blood was also observed for most expanded thyroid clonotypes above 0.001 frequency. Sensitivity reached just under 90% and specificity roughly 82% for a 13-signature model separating ophthalmopathy from stable hyperthyroidism.

The authors amplified TCR beta CDR3 regions, and they did so from RNA transcripts for repertoire sequencing. A first-round RT-PCR used HTBI primers, followed by a second-round multiplex PCR. Via MiXCR, TCRdb re-called the multiplex PCR reads, giving one row per CDR3 protein. The sample carries 300,000 to 400,000 distinct CDR3 sequences, about a sixth recorded once. The CDR3 is 11 amino acids. V lost 4 bases and J 4 bases, leaving 7 bases between the germline ends. Per the germline V gene, CDR1 is SQVTM and CDR2 is ANQGSEA. In its sample, this clonotype was seen a few times. Its antigen is currently unknown. Excluded: other autoimmune disease, uncontrolled infection, pregnancy or lactation.

Sequencing was performed on peripheral blood. This clonotype was obtained from an adult man with Graves' ophthalmopathy. The chain recombines TRBV29-1 with TRBJ2-5; weak D call: TRBD1 (6 bases). In DNA form, the CDR3 reads TGCAGCGTTGGGGGGCGAGAGACCCAGTACTTC. Translation: CSVGGRETQYF.